Listed below are T cell receptor beta chains from one sample, sequenced in a study of cytotoxic CD8 clonotypes in ibrutinib-treated CLL. Some clones are missing from TCRdb's copy, which holds only in-frame ones; the method was immunoSEQ multiplex PCR. The data show 7,000 or so clones, less than 75% seen once. The source was PBMCs, collected before ibrutinib treatment. The receptors shown here come from a human donor with chronic lymphocytic leukemia. The CDR3 runs from the conserved cysteine through the conserved F or W. A D gene is named only where the DNA matches it firmly. Clone sizes are given selectively: once, few, many, or a class where the clone is expanded.

TRBV29-1	TRBJ2-1	.	TRBD2	CSVESPGTSGVMNEQFF	TGCAGCGTTGAAAGCCCAGGGACTAGCGGGGTTATGAATGAGCAGTTCTTC
TRBV4-1	TRBJ2-2	.	TRBD2	CASSGHSGGTGTGELFF	TGCGCCAGCAGTGGCCATAGCGGGGGAACGGGCACCGGGGAGCTGTTTTTT
TRBV10-2	TRBJ1-2	few	.	CASSVGGGVVRGYTF	TGCGCCAGCAGTGTAGGAGGGGGAGTGGTTCGGGGCTACACCTTC
TRBV19	TRBJ2-4	.	.	CASSIAFGTAGGRNIQYF	TGTGCCAGTAGTATAGCTTTCGGGACAGCCGGAGGGAGAAACATTCAGTACTTC
TRBV25-1	TRBJ2-5	.	.	CASSEPGWRQEETQYF	TGTGCCAGCAGTGAACCGGGATGGCGCCAAGAAGAGACCCAGTACTTC
TRBV29-1	TRBJ1-2	.	.	CSVEERVRGYTF	TGCAGCGTTGAAGAAAGAGTTCGAGGCTACACCTTC
TRBV6-1	TRBJ2-3	.	.	CASSNPGNTDTQYF	TGTGCCAGCAGTAACCCTGGCAACACAGATACGCAGTATTTT
TRBV29-1	TRBJ2-1	.	TRBD2	CSARLAGYNEQFF	TGCAGCGCCAGACTAGCGGGGTACAATGAGCAGTTCTTC
TRBV9	TRBJ2-7	.	TRBD1	CASSAGDSHYEQYF	TGTGCCAGCAGCGCCGGGGACAGCCATTACGAGCAGTACTTC
TRBV19	TRBJ2-1	.	.	CASSIGRVLGNEQFF	TGTGCCAGTAGTATCGGGCGGGTGCTGGGAAATGAGCAGTTCTTC
TRBV2	TRBJ2-3	once	.	CASSSWGRGTDTQYF	TGTGCCAGCAGTAGCTGGGGCAGGGGCACAGATACGCAGTATTTT
TRBV5-1	TRBJ2-5	.	TRBD2	CASSPFRGGLQETQYF	TGCGCCAGCAGCCCCTTTCGGGGGGGGCTACAAGAGACCCAGTACTTC
TRBV11-2	TRBJ2-2	.	.	CASKSPYNPGELFF	TGTGCCAGCAAATCCCCTTACAACCCCGGGGAGCTGTTTTTT
TRBV6-5	TRBJ2-7	.	TRBD1	CASRPTGGFYEQYF	TGTGCCAGCAGACCGACAGGGGGCTTTTACGAGCAGTACTTC
TRBV5-6	TRBJ2-1	.	.	CASSVLSSSYNEQFF	TGTGCCAGCAGCGTACTAAGTAGCTCCTACAATGAGCAGTTCTTC
TRBV7-8	TRBJ1-1	few	TRBD1	CASSNRDRGLTEAFF	TGTGCCAGCAGCAACCGGGACAGGGGGCTTACTGAAGCTTTCTTT
TRBV2	TRBJ1-2	.	.	CASKNRRNYGYTF	TGTGCCAGCAAAAACAGGCGAAACTATGGCTACACCTTC
TRBV18	TRBJ1-5	.	.	CATQGGDNQPQHF	TGTGCCACCCAAGGGGGTGACAATCAGCCCCAGCATTTT
TRBV2	TRBJ2-2	few	TRBD2	CASSKSGLAGVNTGELFF	TGTGCCAGCAGTAAAAGCGGACTAGCGGGGGTGAACACCGGGGAGCTGTTTTTT
TRBV7-7	TRBJ1-4	.	.	CASSQAARGASNEKLFF	TGTGCCAGCAGCCAGGCCGCCCGAGGGGCATCTAATGAAAAACTGTTTTTT
TRBV6-6	TRBJ1-2	.	TRBD1	CASSPATGGAGYGYTF	TGTGCCAGCAGTCCTGCGACAGGGGGCGCTGGATATGGCTACACCTTC
TRBV4-2	TRBJ2-2	.	TRBD1	CASSQVGQGVTGELFF	TGTGCCAGCAGCCAAGTGGGACAGGGGGTGACCGGGGAGCTGTTTTTT
TRBV27	TRBJ1-1	.	.	CASSSYPPAGRNTEAFF	TGTGCCAGCAGTTCCTACCCCCCCGCAGGGCGGAACACTGAAGCTTTCTTT
TRBV7-8	TRBJ2-2	.	TRBD1	CASSKTGTNTGELFF	TGTGCCAGCAGCAAGACAGGGACGAACACCGGGGAGCTGTTTTTT
TRBV10-3	TRBJ2-2	.	.	CAISEFSTGLLNTGELFF	TGTGCCATCAGTGAGTTTTCGACAGGACTCCTGAACACCGGGGAGCTGTTTTTT
TRBV30	TRBJ2-3	.	TRBD2	CAWSPRGGTDTQYF	TGTGCCTGGAGTCCTCGGGGGGGCACAGATACGCAGTATTTT
TRBV6-5	TRBJ1-5	.	.	CASSPFLEQPQHF	TGTGCCAGCAGCCCCTTTTTAGAACAGCCCCAGCATTTT
TRBV18	TRBJ2-1	few	TRBD2	CASSPPASGGSSSYNEQFF	TGTGCCAGCTCACCACCGGCTAGCGGGGGGTCGAGCTCCTACAATGAGCAGTTCTTC